This T cell receptor beta chain was profiled in a study of cytomegalovirus exposure and HLA in healthy donors. Trimming cost V 1 base and J 0 bases; bases outside gene matches: 9. This CDR3 region has 17 residues. Germline V gene sequence: CDR1 MNHEY, CDR2 SMNVEV (reference sequence). The PCR used 60 Vbeta and 13 Jbeta primers. Repertoires were generated with immunoSEQ multiplex PCR, while TCRdb's copy carries only in-frame clones and drops some. This sample has 95,000 to 150,000 clones, with 75% to 80% found just once. This receptor was identified in a woman aged 40-49 years in good health and CMV-seronegative. This sequence joins TRBV27 and TRBJ2-7, with TRBD2 matching 7 bases. Sequencing was carried out using PBMCs. The chain's CDR3 is CASSLWGSGSISYEQYF. DNA for the CDR3: TGTGCCAGCAGTTTATGGGGTAGCGGGTCAATCTCCTACGAGCAGTACTTC.